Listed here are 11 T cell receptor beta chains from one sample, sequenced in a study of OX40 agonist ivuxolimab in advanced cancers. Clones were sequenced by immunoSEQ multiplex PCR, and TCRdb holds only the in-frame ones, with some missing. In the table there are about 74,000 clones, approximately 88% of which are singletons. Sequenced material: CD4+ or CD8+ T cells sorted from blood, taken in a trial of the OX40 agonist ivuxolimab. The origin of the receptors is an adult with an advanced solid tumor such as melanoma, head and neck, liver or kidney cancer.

The CDR3 DNA reads as TGTGCCAGCAGTAGAGCCAGAGGAGGCTTCTACGAGCAGTACTTC. This codes for CASSRARGGFYEQYF. The chain recombines TRBV27 with TRBJ2-7; weak D call: TRBD2 (5 bases). Trimming stripped 5 bases from V and 3 bases from J, with 17 bases between. This CDR3 is 15 amino acids long. CDR1 is MNHEY, CDR2 SMNVEV, per germline (reference sequence).

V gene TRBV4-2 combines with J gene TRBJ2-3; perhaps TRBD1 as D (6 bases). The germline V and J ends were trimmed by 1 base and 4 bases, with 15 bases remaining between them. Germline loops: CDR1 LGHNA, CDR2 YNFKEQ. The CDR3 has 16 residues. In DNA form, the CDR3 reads TGTGCCAGCAGCCAAGCAGGGGCTTTCCGAGCAGATACGCAGTATTTT. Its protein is CASSQAGAFRADTQYF.

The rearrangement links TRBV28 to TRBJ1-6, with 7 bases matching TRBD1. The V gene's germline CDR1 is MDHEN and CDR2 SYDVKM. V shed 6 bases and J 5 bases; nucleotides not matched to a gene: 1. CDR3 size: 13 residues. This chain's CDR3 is CASRTGNNSPLHF. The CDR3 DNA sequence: TGTGCCAGCAGGACAGGGAATAATTCACCCCTCCACTTT.

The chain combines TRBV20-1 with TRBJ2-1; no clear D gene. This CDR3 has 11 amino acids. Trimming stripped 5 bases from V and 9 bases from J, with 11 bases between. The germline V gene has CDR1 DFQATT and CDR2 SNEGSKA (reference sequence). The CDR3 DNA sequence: TGCAGTGCTTCGGACGGTGTTGAGCAGTTCTTC. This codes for CSASDGVEQFF.

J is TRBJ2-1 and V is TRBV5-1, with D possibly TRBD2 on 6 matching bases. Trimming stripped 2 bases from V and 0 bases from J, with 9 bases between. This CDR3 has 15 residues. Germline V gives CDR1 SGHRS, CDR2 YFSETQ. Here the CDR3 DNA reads TGCGCCAGCAGCTTAGGAGGGAGCTCCTACAATGAGCAGTTCTTC. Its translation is CASSLGGSSYNEQFF.

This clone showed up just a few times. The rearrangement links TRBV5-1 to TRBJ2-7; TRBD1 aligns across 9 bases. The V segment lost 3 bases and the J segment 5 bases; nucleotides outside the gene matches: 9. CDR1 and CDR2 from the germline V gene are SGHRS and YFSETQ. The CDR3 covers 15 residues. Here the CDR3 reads CASSYPGTGRNEQYF. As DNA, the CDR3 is TGCGCCAGCAGCTACCCCGGGACAGGGAGGAACGAGCAGTACTTC.

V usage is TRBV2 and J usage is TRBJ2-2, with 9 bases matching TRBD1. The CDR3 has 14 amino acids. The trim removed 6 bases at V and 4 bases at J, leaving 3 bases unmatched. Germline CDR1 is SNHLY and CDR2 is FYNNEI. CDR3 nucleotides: TGTGCCAGCAGGGGACAGGGACGCACCGGGGAGCTGTTTTTT. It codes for CASRGQGRTGELFF.

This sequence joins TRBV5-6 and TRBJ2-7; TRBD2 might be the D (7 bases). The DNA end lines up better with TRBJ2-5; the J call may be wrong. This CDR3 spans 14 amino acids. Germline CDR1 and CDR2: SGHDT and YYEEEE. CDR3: CASSLTGRGETQYF. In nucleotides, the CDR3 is TGTGCCAGCAGCTTGACAGGGAGGGGCGAGACCCAGTACTTC.

CDR3 protein: CASSQQLRDAGGDTQYF. The CDR3 DNA reads TGCGCCAGCAGCCAGCAGCTCCGGGACGCGGGGGGAGATACGCAGTATTTT. This chain uses TRBV4-3 with TRBJ2-3; 8 bases map to TRBD2. CDR1 and CDR2 from the germline V gene are LGHNA and YSLEER. With 3 bases clipped from V and 5 bases from J, the junction kept 13 bases outside the gene matches. The CDR3 length is 17 residues.

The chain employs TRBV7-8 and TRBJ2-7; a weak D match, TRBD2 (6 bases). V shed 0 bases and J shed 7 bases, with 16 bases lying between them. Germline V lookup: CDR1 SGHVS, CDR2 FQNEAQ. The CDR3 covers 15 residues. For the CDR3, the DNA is TGTGCCAGCAGCTTAGCCGGGACTGGGGGGTCGGAGCAGTACTTC. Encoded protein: CASSLAGTGGSEQYF.

CDR3 DNA: TGCAGCGTTGAAGGTGGGCCCCTTTCCGATGGAAACACCATATATTTT. Protein: CSVEGGPLSDGNTIYF. V gene TRBV29-1 combines with J gene TRBJ1-3; no firm D call. Trimming stripped 1 base from V and 3 bases from J, with 16 bases between. From germline, CDR1 is SQVTM and CDR2 ANQGSEA. The CDR3 extends over 16 amino acids.